This TCR beta chain originates from a study of regulatory T cells in long-lasting Graves disease. Study in general: Patients with persistent Graves' disease had over 5 years of antithyroid drugs and persistent TSH receptor antibodies.

HTBI primers from iRepertoire and Arm-PCR of CDR3 regions yielded the TCR beta libraries. One entry per CDR3 protein, called by TCRdb with MiXCR from the multiplex PCR reads. Among some 330,000 distinct CDR3 sequences, roughly 24% were seen once, and the ten largest hold 25% to 30%. CDR1 SGHTA and CDR2 FQGNSA come from the germline V gene. V lost 0 bases and J 8 bases, leaving 7 bases between the germline ends. The CDR3 totals 13 residues. Time point reported: persistent/refractory GD, antithyroid drugs over 5 years with positive TRAb. After RNA was extracted from PBMCs, the TCR library was made from it.

V and J are TRBV7-2 and TRBJ2-2; D remains unclear. The starting material was peripheral blood mononuclear cells (PBMCs), obtained when the disease was refractory, from a patient treated with antithyroid drugs. The sequence was collected from a woman aged 40 to 50 with Graves disease. As DNA, the CDR3 is TGTGCCAGCAGCTTAGCAGGGTTGGGGGAGCTGTTTTTT. Translation gives CASSLAGLGELFF. The whole variable domain, filled in from reference TRBV7-2 and TRBJ2-2, reads GAGVSQSPSNKVTEKGKDVELRCDPISGHTALYWYRQSLGQGLEFLIYFQGNSAPDKSGLPSDRFSAERTGGSVSTLTIQRTQQEDSAVYLCASSLAGLGELFFGEGSRLTVL.